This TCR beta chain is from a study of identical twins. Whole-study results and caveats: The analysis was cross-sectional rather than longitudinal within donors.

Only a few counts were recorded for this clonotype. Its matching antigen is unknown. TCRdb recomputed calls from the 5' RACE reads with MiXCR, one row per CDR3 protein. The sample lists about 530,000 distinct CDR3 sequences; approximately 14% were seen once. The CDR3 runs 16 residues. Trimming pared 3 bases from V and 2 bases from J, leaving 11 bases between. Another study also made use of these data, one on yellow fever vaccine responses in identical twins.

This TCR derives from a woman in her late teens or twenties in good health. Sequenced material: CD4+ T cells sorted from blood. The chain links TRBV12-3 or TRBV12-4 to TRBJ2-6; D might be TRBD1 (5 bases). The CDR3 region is CASSLGPPAGANVLTF. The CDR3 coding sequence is TGTGCCAGCAGTTTGGGGCCCCCGGCTGGGGCCAACGTCCTGACTTTC.